This TCR beta chain is drawn from a study of human T cells and chemical hapten exposure. Across the study: TCR yields per sample varied mostly from small pooled library volume differences.

Germline CDR1 LNHDA, CDR2 SQIVND (reference sequence). There are 14 residues in the CDR3. V was shortened by 8 bases and J by 0 bases, with 12 bases between the two germline ends. Findings and caveats of the study: Following DPC sensitization, TCRs present above 1 in 1000 frequency showed no change.

This clonotype was picked up a small number of times. Its antigen is as yet unknown. Specified time point: healthy volunteer bleed at 6 weeks. Researchers extracted total RNA from unfractionated whole blood. The library tagged individual cDNA molecules with unique molecular identifiers. Original processing notes: Between 23,224 and 690,600 TCRs appeared in each sample, and the median stood at roughly 95,000. TCRdb reanalysed the RACE reads using MiXCR and keeps one entry per CDR3 protein. The V and J calls and clone size come from TCRdb's table, not from the authors' own analysis. The sample includes about 77,000 distinct CDR3 sequences, around 9.4% of them seen just once.

The source is a female donor in good health. Some clones in this sample may be carry-over from other donors' samples. The sample comprised whole blood. The chain combines TRBV19 with TRBJ2-3; tentatively, D is TRBD2 (6 bases). The CDR3 sequence: CASSRTISTDTQYF. The DNA of the CDR3 is TGTGCCAGTTCCCGGACTATCAGCACAGATACGCAGTATTTT.